Below are 27 T cell receptor beta chains sequenced from a single sample in a study of cytomegalovirus exposure and HLA in healthy donors. Method: immunoSEQ multiplex PCR; TCRdb's copy keeps in-frame clones and lacks some. The sample consists of 250,000 to 400,000 clones, 88% of them appearing once. Specimen: PBMCs. The receptors shown here come from a man aged 25 to 40 in good health and CMV-seronegative.

In this sample, this clone turned up once. The chain combines TRBV29-1 with TRBJ1-4; a weak D match, TRBD1 (5 bases). Germline CDR1 reads SQVTM; CDR2 reads ANQGSEA. The CDR3 extends over 12 amino acids. Trimming cost V 1 base and J 10 bases, with 10 bases left between them. The CDR3 here is CSVEGGAGKLFF. The DNA for the CDR3 is TGCAGCGTTGAAGGGGGCGCCGGAAAACTGTTTTTT.

The genes are TRBV18 and TRBJ1-1, with D uncertain. CDR3 size: 13 residues. Trimming left V 6 bases short and J 0 bases short, with 8 bases between. Per the germline V gene, CDR1 is KGHSH and CDR2 is LQKENI. The CDR3 sequence is CASSLVVNTEAFF. CDR3 coding DNA: TGTGCCAGCTCTCTTGTAGTGAACACTGAAGCTTTCTTT.

The chain links TRBV6-5 to TRBJ2-7; tentative D call: TRBD1 (6 bases). Germline CDR1 MNHEY, CDR2 SVGAGI. Trimming shortened V by 5 bases and J by 3 bases, and 8 bases separated the two germline ends. The CDR3 sequence is 12 residues long. CDR3 sequence: CASSQQGYEQYF. CDR3 DNA sequence: TGTGCCAGCAGTCAACAGGGCTACGAGCAGTACTTC.

V is TRBV5-5 and J is TRBJ1-1; 11 bases line up with TRBD1. J lost 4 bases, V lost 1 base, and 3 bases had no gene match. The CDR3 has 15 amino acids. Germline CDR1 is SGHKS and CDR2 is YYEKEE (reference sequence). CDR3 amino acids: CASSLWDRGVTEAFF. The CDR3 coding sequence is TGTGCCAGCAGCTTGTGGGACAGGGGGGTCACTGAAGCTTTCTTT.

The genes are TRBV4-3 and TRBJ2-1; 9 bases fit TRBD2. The CDR3 contains 16 residues. Trimming took 1 base from V and 10 from J; bases not matched to a gene: 11. Looked up from germline, CDR1 is LGHNA and CDR2 is YSLEER. This CDR3 is CASSQGSGGGAGEQFF. CDR3 nucleotide sequence: TGCGCCAGCAGCCAAGGATCCGGCGGGGGGGCCGGGGAGCAGTTCTTC.

This clone appeared once. The V call is TRBV7-2, the J call TRBJ2-1; TRBD1 matches 8 bases. The V gene end was trimmed by 1 base and the J gene end by 1 base; junction bases not matched to a gene: 9. The CDR3 is 18 residues long. The germline V gene has CDR1 SGHTA and CDR2 FQGNSA. This CDR3 reads CASSLDWGRGRSYNEQFF. In DNA form, the CDR3 reads TGTGCCAGCAGCTTAGATTGGGGCAGGGGGCGATCCTACAATGAGCAGTTCTTC.

V is TRBV6-1 and J is TRBJ1-1; D ambiguous. The CDR3 is 14 amino acids. In germline, CDR1 is MNHNS, CDR2 SASEGT. V was clipped by 8 bases and J by 2 bases, with 15 bases between them. The DNA for the CDR3 is TGTGCCAGCCCGGCGCCCGGGTACAACACTGAAGCTTTCTTT. Translated, it gives CASPAPGYNTEAFF.

The chain uses TRBV7-8 and TRBJ1-1; D remains ambiguous. The germline V gene encodes CDR1 SGHVS and CDR2 FQNEAQ. The CDR3 extends over 15 amino acids. The ends were cut back, 9 bases at V and 1 base at J, with 18 bases in the middle. CDR3 bases: TGTGCCAGTCAGCGATCCAGTCTTCAGAACACTGAAGCTTTCTTT. It codes for CASQRSSLQNTEAFF.

The chain links TRBV2 to TRBJ2-4; TRBD2 might be the D (5 bases). Trimming cost V 6 bases and J 1 base, with 13 bases left between them. The germline CDR1 and CDR2 sequences are SNHLY and FYNNEI. The CDR3 has 15 amino acids. The CDR3 sequence is CASRSRSGAKNIQYF. The DNA for the CDR3 is TGTGCCAGCAGGTCCCGATCGGGGGCCAAAAACATTCAGTACTTC.

The chain combines TRBV5-1 with TRBJ2-3; TRBD2 is a possible D gene (5 bases). Trimming shortened V by 0 bases and J by 4 bases, and 9 bases separated the two germline ends. This CDR3 is built from 14 residues. Germline V lookup: CDR1 SGHRS, CDR2 YFSETQ. The CDR3 reads CASSLDLAADTQYF. Here the CDR3 DNA reads TGCGCCAGCAGCTTGGACCTAGCTGCAGATACGCAGTATTTT. The variable domain in full, with the rest retrieved from reference TRBV5-1 and TRBJ2-3, is KAGVTQTPRYLIKTRGQQVTLSCSPISGHRSVSWYQQTPGQGLQFLFEYFSETQRNKGNFPGRFSGRQFSNSRSEMNVSTLELGDSALYLCASSLDLAADTQYFGPGTRLTVL.

The rearrangement uses TRBV4-3 and TRBJ1-4; D is uncertain. The CDR3 runs 15 residues. Trimming left V 3 bases short and J 7 bases short, with 15 bases between. Looked up from germline, CDR1 is LGHNA and CDR2 is YSLEER. In nucleotides, the CDR3 is TGCGCCAGCAGCCACGATCGGTGGGAGGGTGAAAAACTGTTTTTT. Translated: CASSHDRWEGEKLFF.

The gene calls are TRBV7-6 and TRBJ2-2; 9 bases align to TRBD2. V was clipped by 0 bases and J by 7 bases; unmatched bases: 9. Germline loops: CDR1 SGHVS, CDR2 FNYEAQ. The CDR3 length is 17 residues. Written as DNA, the CDR3 is TGTGCCAGCAGCTTAGCGTTGATAGCGGGGGATGGCGGGGAGCTGTTTTTT. It codes for CASSLALIAGDGGELFF.

The genes are TRBV7-9 and TRBJ2-3, with 8 bases that match TRBD1. J gave up 3 bases and V 5 bases, and 7 bases lay outside the gene matches. Germline CDR1 reads SEHNR; CDR2 reads FQNEAQ (reference sequence). This CDR3 comprises 15 residues. The CDR3 DNA follows: TGTGCCAGCAGCCAGGGGGCGGGTCGAACAGATACGCAGTATTTT. Its protein product is CASSQGAGRTDTQYF.

The genes are TRBV9 and TRBJ2-7, with D possibly being TRBD1 (5 bases). Trimming left V 4 bases short and J 0 bases short, with 14 bases between. Per the germline V gene, CDR1 is SGDLS and CDR2 is YYNGEE. The CDR3 length is 15 residues. The CDR3 DNA follows: TGTGCCAGCAGCTTACAGGACACCAGCTCCTACGAGCAGTACTTC. It is translated as CASSLQDTSSYEQYF.

The chain links TRBV27 to TRBJ2-7; tentatively, D is TRBD1 (5 bases). The CDR3 is made up of 15 amino acids. CDR1 MNHEY and CDR2 SMNVEV come from the germline V gene (reference sequence). V shed 1 base and J shed 1 base, with 11 bases lying between them. CDR3 region: CASSLFAPGSYEQYF. The CDR3 bases are TGTGCCAGCAGTTTATTCGCCCCAGGGTCCTACGAGCAGTACTTC.

J is TRBJ2-3 and V is TRBV5-4, with 9 bases aligning to TRBD1. The CDR3 runs to 14 residues. With V trimmed by 4 bases and J by 4 bases, 4 bases remained unmatched. Germline V gene data show CDR1 as SGHNT and CDR2 as YYREEE (reference sequence). The CDR3, as DNA: TGTGCCAGCAGCAGAAGGACAGGGGCAGATACGCAGTATTTT. It encodes CASSRRTGADTQYF.

V gene TRBV5-6 combines with J gene TRBJ1-2, with D possibly matching TRBD1 (5 bases). Germline V gene sequence: CDR1 SGHDT, CDR2 YYEEEE. This CDR3 is 14 amino acids long. The ends were cut back, 1 base at V and 6 bases at J, with 13 bases in the middle. The CDR3 spells CASSLWGGADGYTF. The CDR3 DNA follows: TGTGCCAGCAGCTTGTGGGGAGGGGCTGATGGCTACACCTTC.

This chain connects TRBV5-4 to TRBJ2-1; 12 bases line up with TRBD2. The CDR3 length is 15 residues. J gave up 9 bases and V 1 base, and 5 bases lay outside the gene matches. Germline lookup yields CDR1 SGHNT and CDR2 YYREEE (reference sequence). CDR3 nucleotides: TGTGCCAGCAGCTTGAAGCTAGCGGGGGGGAGTGAGCAGTTCTTC. The encoded protein is CASSLKLAGGSEQFF.

The CDR3 protein is CASSDTRGYTF. The CDR3 bases are TGTGCCAGCAGTGATACCAGGGGTTACACCTTC. The chain has TRBV2 and TRBJ1-2, with D possibly TRBD1 on 6 matching bases. CDR3 length: 11 amino acids. Trimming removed 3 bases at V and 11 bases at J, with 10 bases between. Germline CDR1 and CDR2: SNHLY and FYNNEI. The full variable domain, rest sourced from reference TRBV2 and TRBJ1-2, is EPEVTQTPSHQVTQMGQEVILRCVPISNHLYFYWYRQILGQKVEFLVSFYNNEISEKSEIFDDQFSVERPDGSNFTLKIRSTKLEDSAMYFCASSDTRGYTFGSGTRLTVV.

CDR3 sequence: CASSLGLHNEQFF. The DNA for the CDR3 is TGTGCCAGCAGCTTAGGTCTACACAATGAGCAGTTCTTC. The chain carries TRBV11-3 and TRBJ2-1, with no clear D. The CDR3 loop spans 13 amino acids. Per the germline V gene, CDR1 is SGHNT and CDR2 is YENEEA. The germline V and J ends were trimmed by 1 base and 5 bases, with 6 bases remaining between them. Supplemented by reference TRBV11-3 and TRBJ2-1, the full variable domain reads EAGVVQSPRYKIIEKKQPVAFWCNPISGHNTLYWYLQNLGQGPELLIRYENEEAVDDSQLPKDRFSAERLKGVDSTLKIQPAELGDSAVYLCASSLGLHNEQFFGPGTRLTVL.

For the CDR3, the DNA is TGCGCCAGCAGCCTCGGGGAGGGGAAGGATCAGCCCCAGCATTTT. This encodes CASSLGEGKDQPQHF. The rearrangement links TRBV5-1 to TRBJ1-5; a possible D gene is TRBD1 (5 bases). V lost 4 bases, J lost 5 bases, and 16 bases lay in between. The CDR3 has 15 residues. Germline CDR1 and CDR2: SGHRS and YFSETQ.

The chain employs TRBV11-3 and TRBJ2-7; D remains unclear. This CDR3 has 13 amino acids. Germline CDR1 reads SGHNT; CDR2 reads YENEEA. V lost 5 bases, J lost 1 base, and 9 bases lay in between. The CDR3 DNA reads TGTGCCAGCAGCACCGGCAGGTCCTACGAGCAGTACTTC. This translates into CASSTGRSYEQYF.

In its sample, this clone was seen once. The V and J genes are TRBV9 and TRBJ2-2; 11 nucleotides match TRBD1. The CDR3 length is 18 residues. Germline trimming cut 3 bases from V and 3 bases from J; bases unmatched to any gene: 10. Germline CDR1 reads SGDLS; CDR2 reads YYNGEE. In DNA form, the CDR3 reads TGTGCCAGCAGCGGGCCCTACCGGGACAGGGGGGACACCGGGGAGCTGTTTTTT. Amino acid sequence: CASSGPYRDRGDTGELFF.

This chain joins TRBV30 and TRBJ1-6; no definite D call. Trimming removed 2 bases at V and 4 bases at J, with 12 bases between. The CDR3 spans 15 residues. The V gene's germline CDR1 is GTSNPN and CDR2 SVGIG (reference sequence). CDR3 nucleotide sequence: TGTGCCTGGAGTATGAGCGGAGAGTATAATTCACCCCTCCACTTT. Its protein product is CAWSMSGEYNSPLHF.

This chain joins TRBV2 and TRBJ1-4; 11 bases are a match to TRBD1. Germline V lookup: CDR1 SNHLY, CDR2 FYNNEI. V lost 6 bases, J lost 2 bases, and 5 bases stayed unmatched. The CDR3 is 16 amino acids. In DNA form, the CDR3 reads TGTGCCAGCAGGGACAGGGGGCTGAGGACTAATGAAAAACTGTTTTTT. It translates to CASRDRGLRTNEKLFF.

The chain is built from TRBV7-8 and TRBJ2-5; maybe TRBD2 (5 bases). The V gene lost 5 bases and the J gene lost 1 base, with 14 bases spanning the gap. The CDR3 covers 15 residues. CDR1 SGHVS and CDR2 FQNEAQ come from the germline V gene. For the CDR3, the DNA is TGTGCCAGCAGCCGCCCCGGACTGGGCCAAGAGACCCAGTACTTC. Protein: CASSRPGLGQETQYF. Filled out from reference TRBV7-8 and TRBJ2-5, the complete variable domain reads GAGVSQSPRYKVAKRGQDVALRCDPISGHVSLFWYQQALGQGPEFLTYFQNEAQLDKSGLPSDRFFAERPEGSVSTLKIQRTQQEDSAVYLCASSRPGLGQETQYFGPGTRLLVL.

This clone has a single count. This chain connects TRBV6-5 to TRBJ1-5, with no clear D. The CDR3 runs 14 residues. The germline V and J ends were trimmed by 8 bases and 0 bases, with 11 bases remaining between them. CDR1 and CDR2 (germline): MNHEY, SVGAGI. CDR3: CASRSDTSNQPQHF. CDR3 sequence (DNA): TGTGCCAGCCGCTCTGACACTAGCAATCAGCCCCAGCATTTT.